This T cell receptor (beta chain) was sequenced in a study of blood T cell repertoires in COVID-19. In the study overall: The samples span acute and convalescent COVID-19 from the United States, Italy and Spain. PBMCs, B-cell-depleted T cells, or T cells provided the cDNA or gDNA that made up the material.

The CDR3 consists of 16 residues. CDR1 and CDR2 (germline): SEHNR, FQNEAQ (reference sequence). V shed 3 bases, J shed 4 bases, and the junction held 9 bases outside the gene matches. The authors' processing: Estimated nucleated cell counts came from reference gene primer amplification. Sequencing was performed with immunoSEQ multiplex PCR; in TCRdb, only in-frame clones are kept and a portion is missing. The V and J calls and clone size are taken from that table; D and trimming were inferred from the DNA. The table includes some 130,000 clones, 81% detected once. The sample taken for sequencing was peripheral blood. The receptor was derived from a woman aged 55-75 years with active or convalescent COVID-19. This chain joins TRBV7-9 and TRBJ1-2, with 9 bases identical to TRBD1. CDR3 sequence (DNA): TGTGCCAGCAGCTTCAACCGGGACAGGGACGGCTATGGCTACACCTTC. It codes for CASSFNRDRDGYGYTF. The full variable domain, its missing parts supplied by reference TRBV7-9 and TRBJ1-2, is DTGVSQNPRHKITKRGQNVTFRCDPISEHNRLYWYRQTLGQGPEFLTYFQNEAQLEKSRLLSDRFSAERPKGSFSTLEIQRTEQGDSAMYLCASSFNRDRDGYGYTFGSGTRLTVV.